This TCR beta chain was recovered during a study of identical twins. Findings and caveats of the study: Out-of-frame beta sequences exhibited a weaker degree of excess twin sharing. Models came in too low on out-of-frame TCR alpha sharing in monozygotic twins.

This clonotype came up many times. Its antigen is undetermined. In germline, CDR1 is MGHRA, CDR2 YSYEKL. The junction had 2 bases not matched to a gene; V was cut back by 1 base and J by 2 bases. The CDR3 is 16 amino acids. Template switching created a universal primer site, and the cDNA included unique molecular identifiers. Using its own MiXCR run on the 5' RACE reads, TCRdb lists one record per CDR3 protein. The data show a few hundred thousand distinct CDR3 sequences, just under 10% seen once. This same sample was also part of a study on yellow fever vaccine responses in identical twins. As reported in that work: As reported, the vaccine T cell response of twins seemed partly convergent and partly personalized.

The rearrangement joins TRBV4-1 to TRBJ2-7, with 13 positions matching TRBD2. Sequencing was carried out using PBMCs. The receptor was isolated from a woman aged 18 to 35 in good health. The CDR3 DNA reads as TGCGCCAGCAGCCAAGCGGGACTAGCGGGAACCTACGAGCAGTACTTC. Its protein is CASSQAGLAGTYEQYF.